A few counts support the clone carrying this T cell receptor (beta chain). Antigen specificity is unknown. TCRdb independently ran MiXCR on the 5' RACE reads; one entry per CDR3 protein. The sample lists 350,000 to 500,000 distinct CDR3 sequences; more than 15% were seen once. This specimen belongs to a study of T-cell memory formation after mild COVID-19. Study-level information: TCR clusters mostly belonged to single donors. General study findings and limits: Nothing confirmed that second-wave clones peaking on day 37 were specific for SARS-CoV-2. Contracting clones from day 15 to 85 showed balanced CD4/CD8; later expanders favored CD4+.

Sequenced sample: PBMCs or a T cell subset sorted from them (not recorded which). The receptor comes from a man younger than 35 who had mild COVID-19 (a few samples of this study predate the infection). Cell type and time point are not known.

CDR3 nucleotide sequence: TGTGCCAGCAGCCTTCAGCCTGGGACAGGGGGTGCAGATACGCAGTATTTT. Amino acids: CASSLQPGTGGADTQYF. This chain uses TRBV9 with TRBJ2-3; 11 nucleotides agree with TRBD1. This CDR3 comprises 17 residues. The junction had 11 bases not matched to a gene; V was cut back by 4 bases and J by 4 bases. Germline lookup yields CDR1 SGDLS and CDR2 YYNGEE.